This entry is about one TCR beta chain. Its antigen remains unidentified. This CDR3 contains 21 residues. The germline V and J ends were trimmed by 4 bases and 5 bases, with 32 bases remaining between them. Germline CDR1 is KGHDR and CDR2 is SFDVKD. The data derive from a study of CD8 T cells in ankylosing spondylitis. Each CDR3 protein is one row after TCRdb ran MiXCR on the 5' RACE reads. The sample has roughly 700,000 distinct CDR3 sequences; 15% to 20% are singletons. Study-wide points: Seemingly characteristic of ankylosing spondylitis blood was a TCR beta motif consisting of fewer than 10 highly homologous variants.

The genes are TRBV24-1 and TRBJ1-5; TRBD1 is a possible D gene (5 bases). This receptor was obtained from a male donor with ankylosing spondylitis. The sequenced material came from blood, either unsorted or a sorted T cell fraction (not recorded which). The CDR3 spells CATSEVTNGTHGISGYQPQHF. For the CDR3, the DNA is TGTGCCACCAGTGAGGTTACGAATGGGACTCATGGGATAAGCGGGTATCAGCCCCAGCATTTT.